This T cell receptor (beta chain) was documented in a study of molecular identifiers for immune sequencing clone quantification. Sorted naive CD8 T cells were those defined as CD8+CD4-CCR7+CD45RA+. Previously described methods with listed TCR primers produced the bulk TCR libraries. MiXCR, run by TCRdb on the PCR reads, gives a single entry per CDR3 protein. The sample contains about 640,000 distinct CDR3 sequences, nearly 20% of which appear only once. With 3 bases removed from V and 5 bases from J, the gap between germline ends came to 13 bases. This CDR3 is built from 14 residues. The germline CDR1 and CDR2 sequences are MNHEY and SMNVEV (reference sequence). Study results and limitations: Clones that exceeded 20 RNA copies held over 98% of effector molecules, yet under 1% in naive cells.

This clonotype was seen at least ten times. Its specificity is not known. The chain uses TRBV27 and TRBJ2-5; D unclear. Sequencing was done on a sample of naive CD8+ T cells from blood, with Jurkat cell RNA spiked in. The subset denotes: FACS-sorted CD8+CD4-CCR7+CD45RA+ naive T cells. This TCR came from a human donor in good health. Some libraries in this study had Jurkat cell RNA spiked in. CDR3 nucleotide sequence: TGTGCCAGCAGTTTCCAGCCCTCGGTTGAGACCCAGTACTTC. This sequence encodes CASSFQPSVETQYF.